The T cell receptor (beta chain) described here comes from a study of T cell changes during pregnancy in multiple sclerosis. Repertoires were generated with immunoSEQ multiplex PCR, while TCRdb's copy carries only in-frame clones and drops some. The table lists roughly 43,000 clones, under 95% of them singletons, with around 0.58% in the top ten. Germline assignment: CDR1 LNHDA and CDR2 SQIVND (reference sequence). CDR3 length: 17 residues. Deletions cut 1 base from V and 5 bases from J, with 17 bases between. The chain is built from TRBV19 and TRBJ2-2, with D perhaps matching TRBD2 (6 bases). The specimen was CD4+ T cells from peripheral blood mononuclear cells, collected in the third trimester of pregnancy. This receptor was taken from a female donor with multiple sclerosis, enrolled in a pregnancy study. The CDR3 DNA reads as TGTGCCAGTAGTATAGTAACTAGCCATTTATTTACCGGGGAGCTGTTTTTT. This sequence encodes CASSIVTSHLFTGELFF.